This T cell receptor (beta chain) was sequenced during a study of T cells in Graves' hyperthyroidism and ophthalmopathy (dated by TCRdb to about 2019). For the wider study: Peripheral blood samples were taken at initial diagnosis, before any treatment was given. A discovery cohort of about a hundred patients, about 40 with Graves' ophthalmopathy and about 58 with stable Graves' hyperthyroidism, was used to find distinguishing TCR V-J signatures. An independent validation cohort of around 20 hyperthyroidism patients and 17 patients who later progressed to ophthalmopathy tested prospective prediction of ophthalmopathy. The 75 to 100 discovery patients were divided at random into training and test sets in a 7:3 ratio. In roughly six Graves' hyperthyroidism patients, the study also compared T-cell repertoires from thyroid tissue with T-cell repertoires from blood. After blood sampling, hyperthyroidism patients were treated with methimazole at a starting dose of 30 mg daily, and ophthalmopathy patients were treated with high-dose intravenous methylprednisolone. According to the paper, TCR Vbeta CDR3 sequencing was carried out on some 140 peripheral blood samples, which came from 40 to 45 ophthalmopathy, 70 to 80 hyperthyroidism and about 17 progressor patients.

Stable Graves' hyperthyroidism was defined as no progression to ophthalmopathy during 18 months of follow-up. Hyperthyroidism patients were newly diagnosed, with disease duration under 2 months, and aged 18 to 65 years. Any patient with an uncontrolled infection, another autoimmune disease, pregnancy or lactation was excluded. Diagnoses were established on the basis of clinical symptoms, serum thyroxine and TRAb, thyroid ultrasound, and orbital computed tomography. PBMCs were isolated from about 9 ml of fresh peripheral blood by Ficoll-Paque density gradient centrifugation. Total RNA was extracted with Trizol reagent, and quality was checked on an Agilent 2100 Bioanalyzer. Germline trimming: 3 bases from V, 7 bases from J; junction bases outside gene matches: 8. From its cysteine to its phenylalanine, the CDR3 spans 14 amino acids. Only the CDR3 portion is preserved as DNA: 42 bases, with reading frame beginning at the first base. CDR1 and CDR2 were assigned from the germline V gene (reference sequence) as LNHNV and YYDKDF.

Comment on this clonotype: Its antigen target is currently unknown. Within one base of it there is no much larger clone, and no base qualities were kept.

Here is what the overall study found, with its caveats: No statistical method was used to fix the sample size in advance, and group allocation was not hidden from the investigators. A 13 V-J signature model separated ophthalmopathy from stable hyperthyroidism, with about 88% sensitivity and roughly 82% specificity in cross-validation and 80%/75% in testing. Most expanded thyroid clonotypes (frequency above 0.001) were also detected in blood, suggesting blood repertoires may reflect thyroid immune responses. In validation, the model predicted progression to ophthalmopathy a median of roughly 6.5 months before onset, with over 60% sensitivity and roughly 77% specificity.

The TCR beta CDR3 regions were amplified from the RNA transcripts. A first-round RT-PCR of the TCR CDR3 used the HTBI primer set with the Qiagen OneStep RT-PCR kit. The libraries were constructed in a second round of multiplex PCR and then size-selected and purified. Paired-end sequencing of the libraries was performed with 100 bp reads on an Illumina HiSeq2000. As for how the authors treated the data: SOAPnuke was used to process the raw data, with reads discarded if the reads contained adapters or uncalled bases, had a mean Phred below 15, or lacked an exact constant-primer or identifier match. COPE v1.2.5 was used to merge high-quality paired reads, and clonotypes were defined as unique nucleotide sequences. Clonotypes were aligned to IMGT TRBV, TRBD and TRBJ reference segments using MiTCR v1.1. Analysis was restricted to V-J combinations with a frequency above 0.0001, which covered roughly 99% of repertoires. A TCS score was defined as the ratio between F50 (clonal expansion) and ExV (chaos), using BLOSUM62-based TCRdist between CDR3 peptides within each V-J. Welch's t-statistics and random forest reduced approximately 520 V-J features to 13, which were used in a naive Bayes classifier (R e1071). Thyroid-blood repertoire similarity was quantified with the Morisita-Horn index. TCRdb reprocessing: public reads trimmed at Q25 with fastp, clones called with MiXCR, in-frame beta chains kept. Here each entry gathers all rows of one CDR3 protein and keeps the most common genes and DNA. The V and J calls were determined by TCRdb, not by the authors. A total of some 800,000 distinct CDR3 sequences appear in this sample, over 35% of them only once. Approximately 10% of the sample rests with the top ten.

The material sequenced was blood. The sequence derives from a man between 18 and 29 years old with Graves' hyperthyroidism. The rearrangement combines TRBV15 with TRBJ2-7; TRBD1 fits 8 bases in the junction. The CDR3 protein is CATSSFLDRVEQYF. The base sequence is TGTGCCACCAGCAGCTTTCTGGACAGGGTTGAGCAGTACTTC.